One T cell receptor (beta chain) is described in this entry. As yet, its antigen is unknown. The record originates from a study of OX40 agonist ivuxolimab in advanced cancers. About the research overall: The study reported partial responses in three patients: one hepatocellular carcinoma, two cutaneous melanoma.

Findings and caveats of the study: What antigens the expanded peripheral T cells recognized was never established. Clonal expansion was seen in CD4+ and CD8+ blood T cells by week 6 at 0.1 to 3.0 mg/kg.

Only in-frame clones appear in the TCRdb table, and some are missing; sequencing was by immunoSEQ multiplex PCR. The sample yields some 57,000 clones, roughly 80% seen once. V lost 4 bases and J lost 5, with 13 bases in between. The V gene's germline CDR1 is SGHRS and CDR2 YFSETQ. This CDR3 contains 14 residues. The sequenced sample was CD4+ or CD8+ T cells sorted from blood, obtained in a trial of the OX40 agonist ivuxolimab. The chain couples TRBV5-1 to TRBJ1-5; D perhaps matches TRBD1 (6 bases). The TCR originated in an adult with an advanced solid tumor such as melanoma, head and neck, liver or kidney cancer. CDR3 amino acids: CASSQGTDDQPQHF. CDR3 DNA: TGCGCCAGCAGCCAGGGGACCGACGATCAGCCCCAGCATTTT.